This T cell receptor beta chain appears in the sequencing data of a study of cytomegalovirus exposure and HLA in healthy donors. Among the 110 or so subjects of the validation cohort, separate from the approximately 670-subject first cohort, were the donors. Profiled with immunoSEQ multiplex PCR; TCRdb holds only in-frame clones, not every one. The sample carries 55,000 to 70,000 clones, 85% to 95% recorded once. CDR3 length equals 15 residues. Trimming removed 1 base at V and 0 bases at J, with 10 bases between. Germline V lookup: CDR1 SEHNR, CDR2 FQNEAQ (reference sequence). The sequencing sample was made of PBMCs. This receptor was taken from a man younger than 35 in good health and CMV-seronegative. The V gene is TRBV7-9, the J gene TRBJ2-7; no firm D call. CDR3 sequence: CASSLGAQSSYEQYF. Written as DNA, the CDR3 is TGTGCCAGCAGCTTAGGGGCTCAGAGCTCCTACGAGCAGTACTTC.